This entry is about one T cell receptor (beta chain). As yet, its antigen is unknown. This specimen comes from a study of cytomegalovirus exposure and HLA in healthy donors. Study in general: Across some 400 genotyped donors, 81% landed in the Caucasian-associated ancestry cluster.

The PCR was carried out with 60 Vbeta primers and 13 Jbeta primers. The protocol was immunoSEQ multiplex PCR, while the TCRdb copy is restricted to in-frame clones and leaves out a portion. The sample lists 140,000 to 150,000 clones; roughly 80% were seen once. This cohort consisted of healthy bone marrow donors. Study-level points and caveats: Three chains linked to CMV were shown in vitro to be specific for CMV antigens.

The receptor's source is a woman younger than 45 in good health and CMV-seronegative. Sequencing input: PBMCs.

CDR3 sequence: CSVLEPNSYEQYF. CDR3 in DNA: TGCAGCGTTTTAGAACCGAACTCCTACGAGCAGTACTTC. The V and J genes are TRBV29-1 and TRBJ2-7; D gene ambiguous. The CDR3 runs to 13 residues. The V end lost 5 bases, the J end lost 0 bases, and 11 bases lay between the germline ends. Germline V CDR1 and CDR2: SQVTM, ANQGSEA.